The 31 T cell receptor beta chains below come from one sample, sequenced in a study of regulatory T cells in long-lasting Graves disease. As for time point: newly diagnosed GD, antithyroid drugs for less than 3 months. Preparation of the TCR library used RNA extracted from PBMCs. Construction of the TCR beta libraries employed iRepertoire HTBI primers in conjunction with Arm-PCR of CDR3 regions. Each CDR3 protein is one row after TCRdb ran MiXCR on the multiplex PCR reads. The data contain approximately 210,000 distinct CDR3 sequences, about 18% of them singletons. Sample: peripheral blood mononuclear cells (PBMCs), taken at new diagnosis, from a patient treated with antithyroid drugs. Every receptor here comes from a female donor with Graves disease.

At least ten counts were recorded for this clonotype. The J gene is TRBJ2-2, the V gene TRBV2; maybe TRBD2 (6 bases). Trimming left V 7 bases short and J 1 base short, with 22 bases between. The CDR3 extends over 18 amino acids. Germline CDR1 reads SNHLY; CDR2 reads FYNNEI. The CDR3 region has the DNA TGTGCCAGCATGTTAGGTTTCGGGGGAAGGAGGAACACCGGGGAGCTGTTTTTT. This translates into CASMLGFGGRRNTGELFF. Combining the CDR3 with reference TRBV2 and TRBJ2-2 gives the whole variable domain EPEVTQTPSHQVTQMGQEVILRCVPISNHLYFYWYRQILGQKVEFLVSFYNNEISEKSEIFDDQFSVERPDGSNFTLKIRSTKLEDSAMYFCASMLGFGGRRNTGELFFGEGSRLTVL.

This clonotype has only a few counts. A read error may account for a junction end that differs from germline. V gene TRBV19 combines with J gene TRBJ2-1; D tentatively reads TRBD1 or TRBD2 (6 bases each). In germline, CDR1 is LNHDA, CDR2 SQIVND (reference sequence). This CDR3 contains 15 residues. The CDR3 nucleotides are TGTGCCAGTAGTGGGGCAGGGGAGGCGTACAATGAGCAATTCTTC. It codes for CASSGAGEAYNEQFF.

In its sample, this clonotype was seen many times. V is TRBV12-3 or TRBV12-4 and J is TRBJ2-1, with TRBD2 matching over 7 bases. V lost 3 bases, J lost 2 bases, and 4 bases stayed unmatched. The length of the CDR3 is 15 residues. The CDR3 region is CASSFRGGPYNEQFF. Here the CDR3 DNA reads TGTGCCAGCAGTTTTCGGGGAGGGCCCTACAATGAGCAGTTCTTC.

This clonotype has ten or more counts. The CDR3 loop is CATSAGREQYF. In DNA, the CDR3 is TGTGCCACCAGTGCGGGACGCGAGCAGTACTTC. The chain uses TRBV24-1 and TRBJ2-7, with D possibly called TRBD1 or TRBD2 (5 bases each). V lost 5 bases, J lost 6 bases, and 7 bases lay in between. The CDR3 contains 11 residues. Germline V CDR1 and CDR2: KGHDR, SFDVKD.

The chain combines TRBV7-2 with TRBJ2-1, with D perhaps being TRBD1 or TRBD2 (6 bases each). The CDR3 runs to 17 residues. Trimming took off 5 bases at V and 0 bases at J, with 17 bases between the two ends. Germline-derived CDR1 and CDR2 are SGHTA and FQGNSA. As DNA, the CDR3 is TGTGCCAGCAGCCCCCCCGGGGGACAAAGCTCCTACAATGAGCAGTTCTTC. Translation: CASSPPGGQSSYNEQFF. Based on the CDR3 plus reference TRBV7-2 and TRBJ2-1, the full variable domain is GAGVSQSPSNKVTEKGKDVELRCDPISGHTALYWYRQSLGQGLEFLIYFQGNSAPDKSGLPSDRFSAERTGGSVSTLTIQRTQQEDSAVYLCASSPPGGQSSYNEQFFGPGTRLTVL.

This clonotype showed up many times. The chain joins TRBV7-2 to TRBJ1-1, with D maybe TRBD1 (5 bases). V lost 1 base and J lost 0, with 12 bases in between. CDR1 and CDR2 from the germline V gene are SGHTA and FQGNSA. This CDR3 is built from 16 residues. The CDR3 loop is CASSLGGPLMNTEAFF. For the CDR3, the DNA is TGTGCCAGCAGCTTAGGGGGACCTCTTATGAACACTGAAGCTTTCTTT.

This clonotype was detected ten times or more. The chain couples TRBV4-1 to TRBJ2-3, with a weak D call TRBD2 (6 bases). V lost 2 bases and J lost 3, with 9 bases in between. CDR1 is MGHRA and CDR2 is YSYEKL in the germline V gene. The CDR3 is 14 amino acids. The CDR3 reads CASSQISGTDTQYF. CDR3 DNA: TGCGCCAGCAGCCAAATTAGCGGAACAGATACGCAGTATTTT.

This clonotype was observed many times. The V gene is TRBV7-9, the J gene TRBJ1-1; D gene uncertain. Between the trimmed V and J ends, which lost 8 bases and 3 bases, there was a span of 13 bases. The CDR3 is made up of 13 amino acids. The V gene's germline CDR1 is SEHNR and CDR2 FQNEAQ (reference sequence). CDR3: CASAFGADTEAFF. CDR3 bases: TGTGCCAGCGCATTCGGTGCGGACACTGAAGCTTTCTTT.

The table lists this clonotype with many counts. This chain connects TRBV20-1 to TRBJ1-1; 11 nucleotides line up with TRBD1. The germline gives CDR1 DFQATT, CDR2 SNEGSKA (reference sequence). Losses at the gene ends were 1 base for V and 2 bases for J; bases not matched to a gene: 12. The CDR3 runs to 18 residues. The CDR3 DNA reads TGCAGTGCTAGAGGCGGGACAGGGGGAAAGTTGGGAAACACTGAAGCTTTCTTT. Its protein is CSARGGTGGKLGNTEAFF.

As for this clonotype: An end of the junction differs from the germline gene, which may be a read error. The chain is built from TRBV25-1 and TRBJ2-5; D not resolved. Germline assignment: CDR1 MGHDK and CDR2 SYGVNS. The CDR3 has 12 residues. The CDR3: CASSTYAETQYF. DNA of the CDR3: TGCGCCAGCAGTACATACGCAGAGACCCAGTACTTC. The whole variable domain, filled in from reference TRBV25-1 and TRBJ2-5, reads EADIYQTPRYLVIGTGKKITLECSQTMGHDKMYWYQQDPGMELHLIHYSYGVNSTEKGDLSSESTVSRIRTEHFPLTLESARPSHTSQYLCASSTYAETQYFGPGTRLLVL.

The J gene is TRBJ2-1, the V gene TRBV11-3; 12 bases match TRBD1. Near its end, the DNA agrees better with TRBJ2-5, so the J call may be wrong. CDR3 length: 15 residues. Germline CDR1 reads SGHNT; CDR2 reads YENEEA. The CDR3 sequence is CASSARDRGLETQYF. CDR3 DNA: TGTGCCAGCAGCGCCCGGGACAGGGGGCTGGAGACCCAGTACTTC.

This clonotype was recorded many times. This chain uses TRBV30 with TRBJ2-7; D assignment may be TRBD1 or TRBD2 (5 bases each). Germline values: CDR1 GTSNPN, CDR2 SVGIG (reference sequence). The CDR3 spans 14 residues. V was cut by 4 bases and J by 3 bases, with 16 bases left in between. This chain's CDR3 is CAWNPKLGDYEQYF. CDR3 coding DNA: TGTGCCTGGAATCCCAAGTTGGGGGACTACGAGCAGTACTTC.

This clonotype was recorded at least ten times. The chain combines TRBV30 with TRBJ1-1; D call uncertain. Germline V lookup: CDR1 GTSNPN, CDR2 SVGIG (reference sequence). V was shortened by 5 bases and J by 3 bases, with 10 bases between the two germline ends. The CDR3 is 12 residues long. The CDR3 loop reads CAWWRGDTEAFF. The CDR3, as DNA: TGTGCCTGGTGGCGAGGCGACACTGAAGCTTTCTTT.

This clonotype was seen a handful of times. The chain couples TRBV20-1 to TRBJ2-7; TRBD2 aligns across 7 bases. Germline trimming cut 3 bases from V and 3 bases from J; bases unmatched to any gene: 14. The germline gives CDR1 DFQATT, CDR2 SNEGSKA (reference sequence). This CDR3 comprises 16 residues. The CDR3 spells CSASGGDYTAGYEQYF. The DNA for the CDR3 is TGCAGTGCTAGTGGGGGGGACTACACCGCGGGCTACGAGCAGTACTTC.

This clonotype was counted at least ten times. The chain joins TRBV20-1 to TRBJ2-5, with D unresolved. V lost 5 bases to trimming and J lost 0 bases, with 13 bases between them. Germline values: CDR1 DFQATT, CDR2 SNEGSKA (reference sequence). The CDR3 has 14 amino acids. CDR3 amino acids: CSASPRVYQETQYF. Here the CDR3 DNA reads TGCAGTGCTTCCCCCCGGGTGTACCAAGAGACCCAGTACTTC.

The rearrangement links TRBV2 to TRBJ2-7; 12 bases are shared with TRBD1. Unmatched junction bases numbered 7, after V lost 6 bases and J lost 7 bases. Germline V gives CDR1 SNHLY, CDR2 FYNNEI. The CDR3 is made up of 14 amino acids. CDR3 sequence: CASRPGTGGGEQYF. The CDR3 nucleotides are TGTGCCAGCAGACCGGGGACAGGGGGCGGTGAGCAGTACTTC.

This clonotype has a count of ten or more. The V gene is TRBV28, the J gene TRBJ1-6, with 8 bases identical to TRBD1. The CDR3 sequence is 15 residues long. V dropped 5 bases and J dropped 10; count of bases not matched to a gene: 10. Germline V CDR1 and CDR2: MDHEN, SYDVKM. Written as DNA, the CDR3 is TGTGCCAGCAGTCCCAGAGACAGGGGTGGCTCACCCCTCCACTTT. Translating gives CASSPRDRGGSPLHF. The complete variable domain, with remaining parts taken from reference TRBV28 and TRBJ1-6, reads DVKVTQSSRYLVKRTGEKVFLECVQDMDHENMFWYRQDPGLGLRLIYFSYDVKMKEKGDIPEGYSVSREKKERFSLILESASTNQTSMYLCASSPRDRGGSPLHFGNGTRLTVT.

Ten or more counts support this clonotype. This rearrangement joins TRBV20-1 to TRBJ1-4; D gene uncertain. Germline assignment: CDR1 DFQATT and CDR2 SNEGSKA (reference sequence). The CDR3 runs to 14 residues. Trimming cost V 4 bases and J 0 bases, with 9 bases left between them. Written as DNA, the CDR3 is TGCAGTGCTACACACGTTACAACTAATGAAAAACTGTTTTTT. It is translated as CSATHVTTNEKLFF.

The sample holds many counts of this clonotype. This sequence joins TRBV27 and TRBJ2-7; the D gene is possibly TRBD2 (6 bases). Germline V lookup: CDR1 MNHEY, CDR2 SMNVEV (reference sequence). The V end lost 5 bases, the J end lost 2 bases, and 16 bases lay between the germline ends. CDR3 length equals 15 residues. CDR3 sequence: CASSPRGSVTYEQYF. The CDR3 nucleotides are TGTGCCAGCAGTCCCCGGGGGTCGGTAACCTACGAGCAGTACTTC.

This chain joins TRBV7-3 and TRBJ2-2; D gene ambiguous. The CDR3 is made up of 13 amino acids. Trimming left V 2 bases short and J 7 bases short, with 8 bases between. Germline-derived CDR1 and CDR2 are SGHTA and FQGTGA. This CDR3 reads CASSLLLGGELFF. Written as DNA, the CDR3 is TGTGCCAGCAGCTTACTCCTGGGCGGGGAGCTGTTTTTT.

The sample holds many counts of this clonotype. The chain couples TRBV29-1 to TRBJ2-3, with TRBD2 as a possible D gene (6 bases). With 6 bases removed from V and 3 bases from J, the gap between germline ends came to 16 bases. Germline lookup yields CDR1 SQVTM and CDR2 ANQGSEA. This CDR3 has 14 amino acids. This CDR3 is CSVAGVEGTDTQYF. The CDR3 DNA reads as TGCAGCGTCGCCGGGGTGGAGGGGACAGATACGCAGTATTTT.

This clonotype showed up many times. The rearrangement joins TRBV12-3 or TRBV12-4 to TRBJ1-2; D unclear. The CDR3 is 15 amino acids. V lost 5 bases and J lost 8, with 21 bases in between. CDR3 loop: CASSPRRFGLGGYTF. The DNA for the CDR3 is TGTGCCAGCAGTCCGCGTCGGTTTGGATTGGGGGGCTACACCTTC.

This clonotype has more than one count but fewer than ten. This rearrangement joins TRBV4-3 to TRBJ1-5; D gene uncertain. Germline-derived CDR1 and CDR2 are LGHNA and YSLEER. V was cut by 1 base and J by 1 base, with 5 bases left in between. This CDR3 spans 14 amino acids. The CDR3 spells CASSQGESNQPQHF. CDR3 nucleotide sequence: TGCGCCAGCAGCCAAGGGGAGAGCAATCAGCCCCAGCATTTT.

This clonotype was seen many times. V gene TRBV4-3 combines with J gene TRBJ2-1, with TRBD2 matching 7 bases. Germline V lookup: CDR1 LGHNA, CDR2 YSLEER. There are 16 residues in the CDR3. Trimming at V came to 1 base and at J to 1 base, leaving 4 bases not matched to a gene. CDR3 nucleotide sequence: TGCGCCAGCAGCCAAGGGGGCGGGAGTTCCTACAATGAGCAGTTCTTC. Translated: CASSQGGGSSYNEQFF.

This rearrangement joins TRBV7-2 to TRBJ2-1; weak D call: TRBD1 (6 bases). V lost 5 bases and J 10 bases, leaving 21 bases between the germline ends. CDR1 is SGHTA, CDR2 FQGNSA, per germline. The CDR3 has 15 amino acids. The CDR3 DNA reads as TGTGCCAGCAGCCCCGGGACATCTTACCTCCAGGAGCAGTTCTTC. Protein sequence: CASSPGTSYLQEQFF.

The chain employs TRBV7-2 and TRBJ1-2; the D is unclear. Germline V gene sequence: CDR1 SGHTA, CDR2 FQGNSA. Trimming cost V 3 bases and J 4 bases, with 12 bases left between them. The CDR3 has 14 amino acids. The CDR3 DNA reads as TGTGCCAGCAGCTTGACTGGGGTGAGCTATGGCTACACCTTC. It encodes CASSLTGVSYGYTF.

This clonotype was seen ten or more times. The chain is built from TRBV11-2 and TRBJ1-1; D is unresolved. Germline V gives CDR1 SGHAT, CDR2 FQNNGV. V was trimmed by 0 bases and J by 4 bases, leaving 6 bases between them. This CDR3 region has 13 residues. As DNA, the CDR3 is TGTGCCAGCAGCTTAGACAGGAGCACTGAAGCTTTCTTT. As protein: CASSLDRSTEAFF.

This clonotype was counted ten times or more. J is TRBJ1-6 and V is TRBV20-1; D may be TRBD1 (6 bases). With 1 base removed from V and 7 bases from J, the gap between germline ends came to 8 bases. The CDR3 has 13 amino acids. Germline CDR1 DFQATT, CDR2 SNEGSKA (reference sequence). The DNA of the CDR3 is TGCAGTGCTAGAGGGACAGTGAATTCACCCCTCCACTTT. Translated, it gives CSARGTVNSPLHF.

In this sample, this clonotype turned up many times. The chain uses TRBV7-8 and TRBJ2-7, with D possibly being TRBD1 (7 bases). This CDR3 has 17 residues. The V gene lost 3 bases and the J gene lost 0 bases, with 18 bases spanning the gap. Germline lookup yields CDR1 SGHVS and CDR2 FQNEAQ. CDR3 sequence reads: CASSFPRGREYSYEQYF. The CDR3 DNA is TGTGCCAGCAGCTTCCCAAGGGGGCGGGAATACTCCTACGAGCAGTACTTC.

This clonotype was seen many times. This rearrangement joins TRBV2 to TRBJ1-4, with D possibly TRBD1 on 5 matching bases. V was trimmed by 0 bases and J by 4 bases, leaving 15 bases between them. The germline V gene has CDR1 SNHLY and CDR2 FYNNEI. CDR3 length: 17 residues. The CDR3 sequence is CASSEAGGPGLNEKLFF. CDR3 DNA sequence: TGTGCCAGCAGTGAAGCTGGGGGTCCAGGTCTTAATGAAAAACTGTTTTTT. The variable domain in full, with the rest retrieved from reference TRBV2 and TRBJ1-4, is EPEVTQTPSHQVTQMGQEVILRCVPISNHLYFYWYRQILGQKVEFLVSFYNNEISEKSEIFDDQFSVERPDGSNFTLKIRSTKLEDSAMYFCASSEAGGPGLNEKLFFGSGTQLSVL.

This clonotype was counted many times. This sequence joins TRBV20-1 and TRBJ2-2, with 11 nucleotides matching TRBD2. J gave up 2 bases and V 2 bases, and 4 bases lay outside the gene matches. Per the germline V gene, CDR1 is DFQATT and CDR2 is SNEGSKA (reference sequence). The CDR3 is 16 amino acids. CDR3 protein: CSARLAGGRNTGELFF. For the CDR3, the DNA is TGCAGTGCTAGACTAGCGGGAGGCCGTAACACCGGGGAGCTGTTTTTT.